The rows below give T cell receptor beta chains drawn from one sample of a study of T-cell reconstitution after alpha-beta-depleted transplantation in children. In TCRdb, the PCR reads were re-called with MiXCR into one record per CDR3 protein. This table holds about 78,000 distinct CDR3 sequences, 14% found once. Sequenced material: PBMCs, mostly from graft donor cells, taken 180 days after TCRalphabeta/CD19-depleted stem cell transplant. These receptors were taken from a male patient aged 2-9 years who had a stem cell transplant for acute lymphoblastic leukemia, so the T cells may come from the graft donor. CDR3s include the opening cysteine and the closing phenylalanine or tryptophan. A D gene is named only where the DNA matches it firmly. Part of the rows lack a size; the others show once, few, many or a class for expanded clones.

TRBV21-1	.	TRBJ2-1	.	TGTGCCAGCAGCAAGTGGAGGGGGCCTCTTTACAATGAGCAGTTCTTC	CASSKWRGPLYNEQFF
TRBV4-3	few	TRBJ2-3	.	TGCGCCAGCAGCCGCGAAGGAGCAGATACGCAGTATTTT	CASSREGADTQYF
TRBV5-1	few	TRBJ1-1	.	TGCGCCAGCAGCTCGGGGGTAAACACTGAAGCTTTCTTT	CASSSGVNTEAFF
TRBV7-3	.	TRBJ2-1	.	TGTGCCAGCAGCTTATCCAGGAACAATGAGCAGTTCTTC	CASSLSRNNEQFF
TRBV9	.	TRBJ1-2	.	TGTGCCAGCAGCGTAGGGAGGGGGGGTTATAGCTATGGCTACACCTTC	CASSVGRGGYSYGYTF
TRBV7-2	.	TRBJ1-5	.	TGTGCCAGCAGCTTTAGCGGCCACTCAAATCAGCCCCAGCATTTT	CASSFSGHSNQPQHF
TRBV20-1	.	TRBJ1-5	.	TGCAGTGCTAGAATGGGACGGAGTAGCAATCAGCCCCAGCATTTT	CSARMGRSSNQPQHF
TRBV7-2	few	TRBJ2-1	TRBD2	TGTGCCAGCAGTCATACTAGCGGGAGCTACAATGAGCAGTTCTTC	CASSHTSGSYNEQFF
TRBV5-1	.	TRBJ1-2	.	TGCGCCAGCAGCTTGGACGGACAGATGACTAGGGGCTACACCTTC	CASSLDGQMTRGYTF
TRBV7-2	.	TRBJ1-2	TRBD1	TGTGCCAGCAGCTTTCAGGGGGGTGGCTACACCTTC	CASSFQGGGYTF
TRBV7-9	few	TRBJ1-1	.	TGTGCCAGCAGCCCTCTGGGGGCAGGGAACACTGAAGCTTTCTTT	CASSPLGAGNTEAFF
TRBV27	few	TRBJ2-3	.	TGTGCCAGCAGTCCTCTGGCAGATACGCAGTATTTT	CASSPLADTQYF
TRBV6-1	.	TRBJ2-3	TRBD1	TGTGCCAGCAGTAGAGTCTCAGGGGGCCCCACAGATACGCAGTATTTT	CASSRVSGGPTDTQYF